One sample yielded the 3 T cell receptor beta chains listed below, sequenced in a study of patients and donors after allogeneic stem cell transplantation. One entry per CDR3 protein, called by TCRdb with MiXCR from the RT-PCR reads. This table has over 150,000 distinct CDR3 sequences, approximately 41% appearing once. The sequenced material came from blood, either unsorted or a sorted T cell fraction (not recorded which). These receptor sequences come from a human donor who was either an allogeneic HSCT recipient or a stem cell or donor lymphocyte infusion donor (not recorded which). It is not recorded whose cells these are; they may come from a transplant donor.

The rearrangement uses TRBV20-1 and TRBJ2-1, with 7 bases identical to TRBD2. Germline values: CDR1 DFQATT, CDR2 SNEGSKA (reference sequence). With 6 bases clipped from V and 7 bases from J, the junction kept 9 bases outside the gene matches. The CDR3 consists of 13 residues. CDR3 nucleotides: TGCAGTGCGTGGGGGGGTCGGAATAATGAGCAGTTCTTC. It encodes CSAWGGRNNEQFF.

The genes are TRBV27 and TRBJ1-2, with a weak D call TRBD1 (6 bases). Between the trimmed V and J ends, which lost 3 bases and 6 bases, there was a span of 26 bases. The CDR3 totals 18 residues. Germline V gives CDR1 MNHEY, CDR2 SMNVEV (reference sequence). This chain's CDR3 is CASSFNRQDTYLFNGYTF. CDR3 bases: TGTGCCAGCAGTTTCAACCGACAGGACACGTACCTATTTAATGGCTACACCTTC.

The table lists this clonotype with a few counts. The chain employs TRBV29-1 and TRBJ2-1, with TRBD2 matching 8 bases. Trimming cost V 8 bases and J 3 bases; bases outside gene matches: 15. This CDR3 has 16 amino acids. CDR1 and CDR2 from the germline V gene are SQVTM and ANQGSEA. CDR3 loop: CSFVGPGGPSYNEQFF. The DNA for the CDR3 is TGCAGCTTTGTGGGGCCGGGAGGGCCCAGCTACAATGAGCAGTTCTTC.